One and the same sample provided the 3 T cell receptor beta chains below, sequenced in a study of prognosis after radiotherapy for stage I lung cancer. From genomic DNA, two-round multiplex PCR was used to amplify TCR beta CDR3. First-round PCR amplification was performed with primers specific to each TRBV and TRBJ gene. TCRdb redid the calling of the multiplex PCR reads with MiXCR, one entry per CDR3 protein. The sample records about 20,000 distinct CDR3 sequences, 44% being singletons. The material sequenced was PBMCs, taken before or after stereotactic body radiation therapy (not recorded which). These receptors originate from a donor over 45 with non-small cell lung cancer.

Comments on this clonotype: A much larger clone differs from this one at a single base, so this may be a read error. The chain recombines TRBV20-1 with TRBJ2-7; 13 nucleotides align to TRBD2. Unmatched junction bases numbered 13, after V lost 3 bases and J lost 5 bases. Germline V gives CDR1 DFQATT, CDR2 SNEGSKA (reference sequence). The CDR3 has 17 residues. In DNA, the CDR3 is TGCAGTGCTAGGCACTTGCGGACTAGCGGGAGTTTCGACGAGCAGTACTTC. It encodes CSARHLRTSGSFDEQYF.

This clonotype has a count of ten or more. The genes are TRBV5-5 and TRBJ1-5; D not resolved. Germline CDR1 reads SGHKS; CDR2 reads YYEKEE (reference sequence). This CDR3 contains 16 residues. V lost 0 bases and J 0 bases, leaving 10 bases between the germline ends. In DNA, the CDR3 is TGTGCCAGCAGCTTGGCCGGCCAGCCTAGCAATCAGCCCCAGCATTTT. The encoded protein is CASSLAGQPSNQPQHF. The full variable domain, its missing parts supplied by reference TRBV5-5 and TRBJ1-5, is DAGVTQSPTHLIKTRGQQVTLRCSPISGHKSVSWYQQVLGQGPQFIFQYYEKEERGRGNFPDRFSARQFPNYSSELNVNALLLGDSALYLCASSLAGQPSNQPQHFGDGTRLSIL.

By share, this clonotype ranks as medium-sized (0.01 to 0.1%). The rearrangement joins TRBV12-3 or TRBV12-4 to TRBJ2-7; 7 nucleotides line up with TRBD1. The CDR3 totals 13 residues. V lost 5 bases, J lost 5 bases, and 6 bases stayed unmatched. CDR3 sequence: CASSPQGLDEQYF. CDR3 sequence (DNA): TGTGCCAGCAGTCCACAGGGGCTGGACGAGCAGTACTTC.